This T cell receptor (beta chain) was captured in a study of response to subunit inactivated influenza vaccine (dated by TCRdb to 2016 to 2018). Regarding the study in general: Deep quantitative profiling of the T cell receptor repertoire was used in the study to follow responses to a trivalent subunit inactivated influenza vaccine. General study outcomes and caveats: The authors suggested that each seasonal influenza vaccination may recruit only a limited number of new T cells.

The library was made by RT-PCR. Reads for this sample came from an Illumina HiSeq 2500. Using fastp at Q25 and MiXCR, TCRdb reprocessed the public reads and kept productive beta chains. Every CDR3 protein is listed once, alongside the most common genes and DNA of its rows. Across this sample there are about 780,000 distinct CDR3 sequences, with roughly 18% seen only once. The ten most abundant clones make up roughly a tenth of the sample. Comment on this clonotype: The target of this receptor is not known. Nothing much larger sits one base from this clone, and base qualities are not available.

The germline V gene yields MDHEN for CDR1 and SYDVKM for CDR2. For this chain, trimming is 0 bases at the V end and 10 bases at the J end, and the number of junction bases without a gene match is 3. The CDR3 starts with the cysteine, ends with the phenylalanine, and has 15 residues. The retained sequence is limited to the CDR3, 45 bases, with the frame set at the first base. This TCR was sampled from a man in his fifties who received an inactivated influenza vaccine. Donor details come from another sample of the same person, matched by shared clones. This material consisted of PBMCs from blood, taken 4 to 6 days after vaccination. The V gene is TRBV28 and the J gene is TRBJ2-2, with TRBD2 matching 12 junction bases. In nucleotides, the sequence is TGTGCCAGCAGTTTATGGACTAGCGGGGGTGCGGAGCTGTTTTTT. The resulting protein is CASSLWTSGGAELFF. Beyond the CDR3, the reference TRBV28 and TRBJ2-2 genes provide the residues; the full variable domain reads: DVKVTQSSRYLVKRTGEKVFLECVQDMDHENMFWYRQDPGLGLRLIYFSYDVKMKEKGDIPEGYSVSREKKERFSLILESASTNQTSMYLCASSLWTSGGAELFFGEGSRLTVL.